This T cell receptor (beta chain) was recovered during a study of cytomegalovirus exposure and HLA in healthy donors. About this clone itself: Its antigen is still unknown.

General observations from the study: First-cohort TCR clusters tended to co-occur in the 130 or so validation repertoires, a later analysis found. Cytomegalovirus-associated TCR beta chains were listed, numbering some 150. Whilst most TCR sequences proved rare, a subset of public TCRs occurred across many donors.

Trimming took 0 bases from V and 0 from J, leaving 14 bases between them. In germline, CDR1 is SGHDN, CDR2 FVKESK. The CDR3 contains 17 residues. Clones were read by immunoSEQ multiplex PCR, and TCRdb kept only the in-frame ones, dropping some. Among some 65,000 clones listed, roughly 95% were seen once. The validation cohort, a group of under 150 subjects, included the donors and was separate from the approximately 700-subject first cohort. The clonotype was recovered from a man younger than 35 in good health and CMV-seronegative. The chain couples TRBV14 to TRBJ1-1; TRBD1 might be the D (6 bases). The specimen was PBMCs. DNA for the CDR3: TGTGCCAGCAGCCAAGATTTCGGGGGGCTCATGAACACTGAAGCTTTCTTT. As protein: CASSQDFGGLMNTEAFF. Together with reference TRBV14 and TRBJ1-1, the CDR3 gives the full variable domain: EAGVTQFPSHSVIEKGQTVTLRCDPISGHDNLYWYRRVMGKEIKFLLHFVKESKQDESGMPNNRFLAERTGGTYSTLKVQPAELEDSGVYFCASSQDFGGLMNTEAFFGQGTRLTVV.